A single T cell receptor (beta chain) is shown here with its context. TCRdb keeps only in-frame clones here, not all; method: immunoSEQ multiplex PCR. In the table there are about 200,000 clones, 80% to 90% of which are singletons. The sample is drawn from a study of blood T cell repertoires in COVID-19. CDR1 and CDR2 from the germline V gene are SEHNR and FQNEAQ (reference sequence). The V gene end was trimmed by 5 bases and the J gene end by 7 bases; junction bases not matched to a gene: 4. The CDR3 length is 14 residues. This clonotype was obtained from a human donor in a cohort sampled during active COVID-19. The chain uses TRBV7-9 and TRBJ1-4; 10 bases are a match to TRBD1. The specimen sequenced was peripheral blood. CDR3 nucleotide sequence: TGTGCCAGCAGCCGGGACAGGGGTTTTGAAAAACTGTTTTTT. Translated, it gives CASSRDRGFEKLFF.